Below are 19 T cell receptor beta chains sequenced from a single sample in a study of T-cell reconstitution after alpha-beta-depleted transplantation in children. The TCRbeta library was prepared with unique molecular identifiers. MiXCR, run by TCRdb on the PCR reads, gives a single entry per CDR3 protein. The sample lists about 600,000 distinct CDR3 sequences; roughly 23% were seen once. The sequencing here drew on PBMCs, mostly from graft donor cells, taken 360 days after TCRalphabeta/CD19-depleted stem cell transplant. These receptors all come from a boy in the first two years of life who had a stem cell transplant for acute myeloid leukemia, so the T cells may come from the graft donor.

The chain links TRBV6-4 to TRBJ2-7; D may be TRBD1 (6 bases). V lost 1 base, J lost 2 bases, and 12 bases lay in between. The CDR3 has 15 residues. From germline, CDR1 is MRHNA and CDR2 SNTAGT. The CDR3 spells CASSDLKTGAYEQYV. The CDR3 DNA is TGTGCCAGCAGTGACTTGAAGACAGGAGCCTACGAGCAGTACGTC.

The CDR3 is CASSVNPGASSYNEQFF. The DNA for the CDR3 is TGTGCCAGCAGCGTAAATCCCGGGGCTAGCTCCTACAATGAGCAGTTCTTC. V gene TRBV9 combines with J gene TRBJ2-1; D may correspond to TRBD1 or TRBD2 (5 bases each). The length of the CDR3 is 17 residues. V lost 1 base and J lost 0, with 14 bases in between. Germline V gene sequence: CDR1 SGDLS, CDR2 YYNGEE.

This clonotype has a handful of counts. The chain uses TRBV7-9 and TRBJ2-7; 9 bases agree with TRBD1. This CDR3 is built from 15 residues. CDR1 SEHNR and CDR2 FQNEAQ come from the germline V gene (reference sequence). Trimming took 5 bases from V and 4 from J; bases not matched to a gene: 9. The CDR3: CASSGRTGAWYEQYF. The CDR3 DNA reads as TGTGCCAGCAGCGGACGGACAGGGGCTTGGTACGAGCAGTACTTC.

This clonotype was seen only a few times. The V and J genes are TRBV11-2 and TRBJ1-1; D is possibly TRBD1 (6 bases). This CDR3 is built from 16 residues. Germline loops: CDR1 SGHAT, CDR2 FQNNGV. Trimming shortened V by 5 bases and J by 3 bases, and 19 bases separated the two germline ends. CDR3 in amino acids: CASSPRPGGGHTEAFF. DNA for the CDR3: TGTGCCAGCAGCCCACGGCCGGGTGGGGGGCACACTGAAGCTTTCTTT.

The sample holds one count of this clonotype. V is TRBV24-1 and J is TRBJ2-5; D unresolved. The CDR3 covers 13 residues. CDR1 KGHDR and CDR2 SFDVKD come from the germline V gene. Trimming took off 4 bases at V and 5 bases at J, with 10 bases between the two ends. The CDR3 is CATSDPPVETQYF. The CDR3 coding sequence is TGTGCCACCAGTGACCCCCCAGTCGAGACCCAGTACTTC.

The table lists this clonotype with a few counts. The V and J genes are TRBV6-1 and TRBJ2-1; 10 nucleotides match TRBD1. This CDR3 is built from 15 residues. Trimming cost V 6 bases and J 6 bases; bases outside gene matches: 8. CDR1 and CDR2 from the germline V gene are MNHNS and SASEGT. The CDR3 nucleotides are TGTGCCAGCAGCAGGGACAGGGGAACTCCCAATGAGCAGTTCTTC. Translating gives CASSRDRGTPNEQFF.

The chain combines TRBV5-1 with TRBJ1-1; a possible D gene is TRBD1 (6 bases). The CDR3 contains 14 residues. The ends were cut back, 3 bases at V and 1 base at J, with 10 bases in the middle. Looked up from germline, CDR1 is SGHRS and CDR2 is YFSETQ. CDR3 nucleotide sequence: TGCGCCAGCAGCTCACAGGGCGGGAACACTGAAGCTTTCTTT. It is translated as CASSSQGGNTEAFF.

The J gene is TRBJ2-7, the V gene TRBV20-1; D is undetermined. Between the trimmed V and J ends, which lost 1 base and 3 bases, there was a span of 19 bases. Looked up from germline, CDR1 is DFQATT and CDR2 is SNEGSKA (reference sequence). The CDR3 is made up of 16 amino acids. The CDR3 sequence is CSARGGQAGQIYEQYV. The CDR3 coding sequence is TGCAGTGCTAGAGGTGGGCAGGCCGGCCAGATCTACGAGCAGTACGTC.

At least ten counts were recorded for this clonotype. The rearrangement joins TRBV7-9 to TRBJ2-5, with no clear D. The CDR3 runs to 13 residues. Germline CDR1 SEHNR, CDR2 FQNEAQ (reference sequence). The V end lost 2 bases, the J end lost 4 bases, and 8 bases lay between the germline ends. CDR3 sequence: CASSLQSGETQYF. The CDR3 nucleotides read TGTGCCAGCAGCTTACAATCCGGAGAGACCCAGTACTTC. Based on the CDR3 plus reference TRBV7-9 and TRBJ2-5, the full variable domain is DTGVSQNPRHKITKRGQNVTFRCDPISEHNRLYWYRQTLGQGPEFLTYFQNEAQLEKSRLLSDRFSAERPKGSFSTLEIQRTEQGDSAMYLCASSLQSGETQYFGPGTRLLVL.

This clonotype was recorded at least ten times. The CDR3 loop reads CASSYRDRDEKLFF. CDR3 sequence (DNA): TGTGCCAGCAGTTACCGGGACAGGGATGAAAAACTGTTTTTT. The chain combines TRBV6-5 with TRBJ1-4; TRBD1 matches 9 bases. Trimming cost V 2 bases and J 6 bases; bases outside gene matches: 1. CDR1 is MNHEY and CDR2 is SVGAGI in the germline V gene. The CDR3 runs 14 residues.

This clonotype was detected only a few times. V gene TRBV25-1 combines with J gene TRBJ2-1, with TRBD1 identical over 9 bases. Germline V CDR1 and CDR2: MGHDK, SYGVNS. V dropped 8 bases and J dropped 10; count of bases not matched to a gene: 12. This CDR3 region has 14 residues. The DNA of the CDR3 is TGTGCCAGCTCAGGACAGGGGTGTATTGTCGAGCAGTTCTTC. Amino acids: CASSGQGCIVEQFF.

This clonotype was counted ten times or more. The chain carries TRBV12-3 or TRBV12-4 and TRBJ2-5; TRBD2 matches at 9 bases. V shed 7 bases, J shed 2 bases, and the junction held 5 bases outside the gene matches. CDR3 length: 14 amino acids. CDR3 sequence (DNA): TGTGCCAGCATGAGGCTAGCGGGACAAGAGACCCAGTACTTC. Translated: CASMRLAGQETQYF.

The V gene is TRBV10-1, the J gene TRBJ2-1; tentatively, D is TRBD2 (5 bases). The CDR3 is 14 residues long. Trimming shortened V by 8 bases and J by 6 bases, and 17 bases separated the two germline ends. Germline CDR1 reads WNHNN; CDR2 reads SYGVQD (reference sequence). Here the CDR3 reads CASPMRVGSNEQFF. The CDR3 coding sequence is TGCGCCAGCCCTATGAGGGTGGGTAGCAATGAGCAGTTCTTC.

Comment on this clonotype: The germline gene is not matched at one end of the junction; a read error may be the cause. V gene TRBV5-1 combines with J gene TRBJ2-5; 7 bases match TRBD2. The CDR3 covers 15 residues. CDR1 SGHRS and CDR2 YFSETQ come from the germline V gene. In DNA, the CDR3 is TGCGCCAGCAGCTTGGCCCGACTAGCCCAACAGACCCAGTACTTC. Amino acid sequence: CASSLARLAQQTQYF.

Only a few counts were recorded for this clonotype. This sequence joins TRBV6-1 and TRBJ2-5; TRBD1 matches at 9 bases. The CDR3 length is 14 residues. Germline lookup yields CDR1 MNHNS and CDR2 SASEGT. Trimming took 5 bases from V and 2 from J; bases not matched to a gene: 3. CDR3 sequence reads: CASSIGQGQETQYF. CDR3 coding DNA: TGTGCCAGCAGTATAGGACAGGGGCAAGAGACCCAGTACTTC.

DNA for the CDR3: TGTGCCAGCAGTGCGGACGGGGACTCTGGGGCCAACGTCCTGACTTTC. Its translation: CASSADGDSGANVLTF. The rearrangement links TRBV12-3 or TRBV12-4 to TRBJ2-6, with a tentative D call TRBD2 (5 bases). The CDR3 has 16 amino acids. The V end lost 5 bases, the J end lost 0 bases, and 11 bases lay between the germline ends.

This clonotype was found many times. J is TRBJ2-1 and V is TRBV29-1; weak D call: TRBD1 (6 bases). This CDR3 has 14 residues. Trimming removed 4 bases from V and 3 bases from J, with 13 bases in between. Per the germline V gene, CDR1 is SQVTM and CDR2 is ANQGSEA. The CDR3 DNA reads TGCAGCGTTGCGGACAGTAGTTACTACAATGAGCAGTTCTTC. Its translation is CSVADSSYYNEQFF.

The chain combines TRBV21-1 with TRBJ2-1; the table names TRBD2, a call not compared with the DNA. TRBV21-1 is a documented pseudogene. This CDR3 has 18 amino acids. The CDR3, as DNA: TGTGCCAGCAGCAAACTAGATACTAGCGGGGGTTCCTACAATGAGCAGTTCTTC. As protein: CASSKLDTSGGSYNEQFF.

Many counts were recorded for this clonotype. The genes are TRBV25-1 and TRBJ2-1; TRBD1 agrees at 10 bases. V gave up 7 bases and J gave up 1 base; unmatched junction bases: 4. CDR1 is MGHDK and CDR2 is SYGVNS in the germline V gene. The CDR3 consists of 15 residues. CDR3 in amino acids: CASKLGQGSYNEQFF. The CDR3 DNA follows: TGTGCCAGCAAGCTGGGACAGGGGTCCTACAATGAGCAGTTCTTC.